This T cell receptor beta chain was identified during a study of T cells in Graves' hyperthyroidism and ophthalmopathy. Ophthalmopathy cases met thresholds of Clinical Activity Score at least 3, NOSPECS grade at least 4 and duration under 3 months. Diagnostic decisions used clinical symptoms, serum thyroxine and TRAb, thyroid ultrasound and orbital computed tomography. General observations from the study: The model made its ophthalmopathy prediction, and onset followed a median approximately 6.5 months later.

Template material for amplifying TCR beta CDR3 regions consisted of RNA transcripts. RT-PCR in the first round (using the HTBI primer set) targeted the TCR CDR3. Each CDR3 protein is one row after TCRdb ran MiXCR on the multiplex PCR reads. This sample carries 300,000 to 400,000 distinct CDR3 sequences, approximately 17% of them seen once, and the ten largest clones take around 40%. Germline loops: CDR1 WNHNN, CDR2 SYGVQD (reference sequence). This CDR3 region has 15 residues. V lost 6 bases, J lost 5 bases, and 12 bases stayed unmatched. As regards this clonotype: What it binds is not known.

The rearrangement joins TRBV10-1 to TRBJ1-1; 7 nucleotides agree with TRBD1. This sequence was found in a man aged 18 to 29 with Graves' ophthalmopathy. The sample consisted of blood. The CDR3 sequence: CASSPTGREHTEAFF. DNA for the CDR3: TGCGCCAGCAGCCCGACAGGGCGAGAGCATACTGAAGCTTTCTTT.